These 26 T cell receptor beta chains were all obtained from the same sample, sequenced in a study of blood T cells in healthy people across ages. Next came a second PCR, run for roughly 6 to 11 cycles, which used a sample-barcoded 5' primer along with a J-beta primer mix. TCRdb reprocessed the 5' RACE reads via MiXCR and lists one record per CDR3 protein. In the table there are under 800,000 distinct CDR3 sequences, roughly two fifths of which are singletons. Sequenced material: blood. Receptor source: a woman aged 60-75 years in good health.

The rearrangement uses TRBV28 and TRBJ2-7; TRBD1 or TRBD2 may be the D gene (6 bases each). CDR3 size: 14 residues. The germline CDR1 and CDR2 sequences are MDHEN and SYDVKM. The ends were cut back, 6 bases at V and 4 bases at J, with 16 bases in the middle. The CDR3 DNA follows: TGTGCCAGCAGGCCCCACGGGGGCGGTTACGAGCAGTACTTC. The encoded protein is CASRPHGGGYEQYF. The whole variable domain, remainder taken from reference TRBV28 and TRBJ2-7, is DVKVTQSSRYLVKRTGEKVFLECVQDMDHENMFWYRQDPGLGLRLIYFSYDVKMKEKGDIPEGYSVSREKKERFSLILESASTNQTSMYLCASRPHGGGYEQYFGPGTRLTVT.

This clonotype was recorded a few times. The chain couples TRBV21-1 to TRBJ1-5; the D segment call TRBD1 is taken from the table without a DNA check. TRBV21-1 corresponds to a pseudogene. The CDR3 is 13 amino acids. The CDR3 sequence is CASSRQGPGPQHF. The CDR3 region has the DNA TGTGCCAGCAGCAGACAGGGGCCAGGGCCCCAGCATTTT.

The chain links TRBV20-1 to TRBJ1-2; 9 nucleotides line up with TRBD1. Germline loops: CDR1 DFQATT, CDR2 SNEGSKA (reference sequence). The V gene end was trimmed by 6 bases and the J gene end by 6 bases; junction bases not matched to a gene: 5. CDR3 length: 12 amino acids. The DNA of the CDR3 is TGCAGTGCGACCCGGGACAGGGATGGCTACACCTTC. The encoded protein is CSATRDRDGYTF.

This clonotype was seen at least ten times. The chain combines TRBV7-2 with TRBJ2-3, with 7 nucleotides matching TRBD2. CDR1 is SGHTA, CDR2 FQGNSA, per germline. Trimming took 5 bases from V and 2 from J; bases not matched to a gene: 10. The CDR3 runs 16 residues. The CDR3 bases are TGTGCCAGCAGCGGCCGTGGCGGGAGTGCCACAGATACGCAGTATTTT. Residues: CASSGRGGSATDTQYF. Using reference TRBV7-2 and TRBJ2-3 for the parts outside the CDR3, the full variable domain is GAGVSQSPSNKVTEKGKDVELRCDPISGHTALYWYRQSLGQGLEFLIYFQGNSAPDKSGLPSDRFSAERTGGSVSTLTIQRTQQEDSAVYLCASSGRGGSATDTQYFGPGTRLTVL.

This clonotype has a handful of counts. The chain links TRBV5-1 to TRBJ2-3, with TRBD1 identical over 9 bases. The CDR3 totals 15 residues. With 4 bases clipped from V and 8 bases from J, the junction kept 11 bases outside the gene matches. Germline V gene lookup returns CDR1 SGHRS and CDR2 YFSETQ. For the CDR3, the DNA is TGCGCCAGCAGCACCCGGACAGGGGAGCGCGGTACGCAGTATTTT. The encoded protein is CASSTRTGERGTQYF.

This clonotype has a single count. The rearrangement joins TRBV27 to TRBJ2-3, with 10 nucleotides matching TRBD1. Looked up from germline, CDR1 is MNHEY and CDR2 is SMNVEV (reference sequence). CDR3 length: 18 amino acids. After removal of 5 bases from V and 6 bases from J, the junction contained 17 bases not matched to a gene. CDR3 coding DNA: TGTGCCAGCAGTCGGGACAGGGGAACTGTCTTCACACGGGATACGCAGTATTTT. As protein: CASSRDRGTVFTRDTQYF.

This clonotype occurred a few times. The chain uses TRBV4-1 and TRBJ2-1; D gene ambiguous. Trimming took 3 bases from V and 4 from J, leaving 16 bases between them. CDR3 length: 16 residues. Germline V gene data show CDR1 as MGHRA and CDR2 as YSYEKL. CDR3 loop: CASSQPKRDLYNEQFF. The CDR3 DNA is TGCGCCAGCAGCCAGCCCAAGCGAGACCTATACAATGAGCAGTTCTTC.

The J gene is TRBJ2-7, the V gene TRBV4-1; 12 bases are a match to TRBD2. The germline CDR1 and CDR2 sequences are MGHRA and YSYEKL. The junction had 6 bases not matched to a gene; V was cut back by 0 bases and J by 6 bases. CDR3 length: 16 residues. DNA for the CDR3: TGCGCCAGCAGCCAAGAGAGACTAGCGGGAGCTAGCGAGCAGTACTTC. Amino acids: CASSQERLAGASEQYF.

DNA for the CDR3: TGTGCCAGCAGTAACCCCGGGACAGGGATCTACGAGCAGTACTTC. Encoded protein: CASSNPGTGIYEQYF. The genes are TRBV7-9 and TRBJ2-7; 9 nucleotides agree with TRBD1. Looked up from germline, CDR1 is SEHNR and CDR2 is FQNEAQ (reference sequence). The trim removed 6 bases at V and 3 bases at J, leaving 9 bases unmatched. The CDR3 is made up of 15 amino acids.

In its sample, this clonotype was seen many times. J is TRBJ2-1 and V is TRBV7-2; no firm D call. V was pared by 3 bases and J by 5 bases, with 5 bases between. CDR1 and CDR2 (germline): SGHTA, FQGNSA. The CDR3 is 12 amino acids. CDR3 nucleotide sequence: TGTGCCAGCAGCTTGGTAAACAATGAGCAGTTCTTC. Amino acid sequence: CASSLVNNEQFF. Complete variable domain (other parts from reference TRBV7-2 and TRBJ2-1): GAGVSQSPSNKVTEKGKDVELRCDPISGHTALYWYRQSLGQGLEFLIYFQGNSAPDKSGLPSDRFSAERTGGSVSTLTIQRTQQEDSAVYLCASSLVNNEQFFGPGTRLTVL.

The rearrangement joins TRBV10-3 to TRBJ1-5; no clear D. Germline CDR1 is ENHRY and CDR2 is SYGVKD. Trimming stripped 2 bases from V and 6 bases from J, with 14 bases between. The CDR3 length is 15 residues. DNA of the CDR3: TGTGCCATCAGTGAGGAGAGGTCAGGTGGTCAGCCCCAGCATTTT. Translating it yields CAISEERSGGQPQHF.

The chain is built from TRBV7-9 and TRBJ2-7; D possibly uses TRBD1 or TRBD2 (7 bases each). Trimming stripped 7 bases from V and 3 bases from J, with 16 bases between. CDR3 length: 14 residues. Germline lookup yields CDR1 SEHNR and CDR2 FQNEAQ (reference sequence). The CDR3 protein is CASNAQGGDYEQYF. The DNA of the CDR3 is TGTGCCAGCAACGCCCAGGGGGGGGACTACGAGCAGTACTTC.

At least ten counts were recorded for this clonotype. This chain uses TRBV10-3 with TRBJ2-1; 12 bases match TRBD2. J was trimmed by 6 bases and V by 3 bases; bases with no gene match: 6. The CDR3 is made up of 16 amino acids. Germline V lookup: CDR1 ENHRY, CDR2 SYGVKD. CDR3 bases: TGTGCCATCAGTGACCTAGCGGGAGGGCCGGGCAATGAGCAGTTCTTC. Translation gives CAISDLAGGPGNEQFF.

The CDR3 protein is CSAGTGGREQYF. CDR3 nucleotides: TGCAGCGCTGGGACAGGGGGCCGGGAGCAGTACTTC. The V and J genes are TRBV29-1 and TRBJ2-7; 12 positions match TRBD1. CDR1 is SQVTM and CDR2 is ANQGSEA in the germline V gene. V lost 7 bases, J lost 7 bases, and 5 bases stayed unmatched. The CDR3 sequence is 12 residues long.

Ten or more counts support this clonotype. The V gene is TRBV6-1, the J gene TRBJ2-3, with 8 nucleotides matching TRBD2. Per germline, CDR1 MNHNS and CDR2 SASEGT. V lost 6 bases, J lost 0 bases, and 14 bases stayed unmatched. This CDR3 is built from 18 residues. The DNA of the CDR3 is TGTGCCAGCAGCCTGGGCTCGGGACTAGGCACTAGCACAGATACGCAGTATTTT. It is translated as CASSLGSGLGTSTDTQYF.

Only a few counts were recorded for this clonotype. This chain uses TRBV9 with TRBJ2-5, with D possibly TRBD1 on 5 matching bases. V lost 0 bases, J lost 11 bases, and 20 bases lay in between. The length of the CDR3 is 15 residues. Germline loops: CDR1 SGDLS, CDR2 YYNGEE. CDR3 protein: CASSVGRQSHNEQYF. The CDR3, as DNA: TGTGCCAGCAGCGTAGGCAGACAGAGTCACAATGAGCAGTACTTC.

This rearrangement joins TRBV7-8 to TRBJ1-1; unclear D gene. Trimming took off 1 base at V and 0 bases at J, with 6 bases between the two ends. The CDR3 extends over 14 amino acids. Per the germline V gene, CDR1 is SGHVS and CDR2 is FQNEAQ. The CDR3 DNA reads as TGTGCCAGCAGCTTAGGTATGATGAACACTGAAGCTTTCTTT. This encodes CASSLGMMNTEAFF.

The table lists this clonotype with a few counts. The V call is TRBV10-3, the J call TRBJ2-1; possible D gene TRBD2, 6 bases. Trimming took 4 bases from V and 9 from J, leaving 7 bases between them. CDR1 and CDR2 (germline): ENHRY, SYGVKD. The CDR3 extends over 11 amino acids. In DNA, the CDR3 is TGTGCCATCAGTGGACTAGGTGAGCAGTTCTTC. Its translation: CAISGLGEQFF.

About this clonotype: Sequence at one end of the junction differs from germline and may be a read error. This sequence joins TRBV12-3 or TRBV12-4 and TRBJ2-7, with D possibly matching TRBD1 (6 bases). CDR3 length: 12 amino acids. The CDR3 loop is CTSKRDTYEQYF. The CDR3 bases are TGTACCAGCAAACGGGACACCTACGAGCAGTACTTC.

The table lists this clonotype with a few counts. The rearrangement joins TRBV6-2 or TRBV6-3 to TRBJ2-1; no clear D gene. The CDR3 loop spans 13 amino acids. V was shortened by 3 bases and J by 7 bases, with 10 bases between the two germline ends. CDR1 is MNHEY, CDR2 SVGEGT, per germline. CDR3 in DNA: TGTGCCAGCAGTTATATCAAAGCTAATGAGCAGTTCTTC. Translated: CASSYIKANEQFF.

The CDR3 bases are TGTGCCAGCTCACCGTACGAGGGGATCTCTGGGGCCAACGTCCTGACTTTC. Translated, it gives CASSPYEGISGANVLTF. The V and J genes are TRBV18 and TRBJ2-6, with D possibly called TRBD1 or TRBD2 (5 bases each). Trimming took off 3 bases at V and 0 bases at J, with 12 bases between the two ends. Germline loops: CDR1 KGHSH, CDR2 LQKENI. This CDR3 has 17 amino acids.

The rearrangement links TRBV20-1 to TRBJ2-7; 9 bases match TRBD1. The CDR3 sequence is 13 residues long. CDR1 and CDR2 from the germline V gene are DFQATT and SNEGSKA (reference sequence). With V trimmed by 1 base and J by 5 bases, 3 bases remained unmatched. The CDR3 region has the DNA TGCAGTGCTAGAGCAGGGACAGGGAACGAGCAGTACTTC. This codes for CSARAGTGNEQYF.

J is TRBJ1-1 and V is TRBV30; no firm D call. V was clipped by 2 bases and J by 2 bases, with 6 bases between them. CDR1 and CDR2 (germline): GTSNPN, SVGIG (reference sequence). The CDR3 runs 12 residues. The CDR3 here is CAWSQPNTEAFF. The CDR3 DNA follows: TGTGCCTGGAGTCAACCTAACACTGAAGCTTTCTTT.

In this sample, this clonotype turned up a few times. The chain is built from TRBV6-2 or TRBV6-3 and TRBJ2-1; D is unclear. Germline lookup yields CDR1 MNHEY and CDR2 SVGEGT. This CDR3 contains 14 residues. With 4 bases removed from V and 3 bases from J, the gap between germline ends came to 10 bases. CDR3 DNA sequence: TGTGCCAGCAGTTCTCTTGGTCGCTACAATGAGCAGTTCTTC. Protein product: CASSSLGRYNEQFF.

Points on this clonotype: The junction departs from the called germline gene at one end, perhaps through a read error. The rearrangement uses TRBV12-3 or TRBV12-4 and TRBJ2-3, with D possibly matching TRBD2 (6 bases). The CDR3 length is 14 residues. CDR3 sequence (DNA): TGTGTCAGCAGAAAGACTAGTTATACAGATACGCAGTATTTT. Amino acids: CVSRKTSYTDTQYF.

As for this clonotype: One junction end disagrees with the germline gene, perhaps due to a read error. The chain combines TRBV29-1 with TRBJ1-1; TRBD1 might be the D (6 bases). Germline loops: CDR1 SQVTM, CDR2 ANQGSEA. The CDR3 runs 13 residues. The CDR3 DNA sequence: TGCAGCGTTACTAAAGGGGGGAACACTGAGGCTTTCTTT. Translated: CSVTKGGNTEAFF.